This paragraph reports one T cell receptor beta chain. Its target is unknown. The data stem from a study of CD8 T cells in ankylosing spondylitis. Regarding the study as a whole: The study looked at matched synovial fluid samples from ankylosing spondylitis patients. Disease-linked clones were reported to be significantly enriched there.

One entry per CDR3 protein, called by TCRdb with MiXCR from the 5' RACE reads. This table has some 95,000 distinct CDR3 sequences, around 9.4% appearing once. Germline V gene sequence: CDR1 SEHNR, CDR2 FQNEAQ (reference sequence). This CDR3 comprises 15 residues. V lost 5 bases, J lost 2 bases, and 6 bases stayed unmatched. The sequence derives from a male donor with ankylosing spondylitis or in good health (not recorded which). The source material was blood, either unsorted or a sorted T cell fraction (not recorded which). The chain carries TRBV7-9 and TRBJ2-7; 10 nucleotides agree with TRBD2. The CDR3 region is CASSGRLAGTYEQYF. Written as DNA, the CDR3 is TGTGCCAGCAGCGGCCGACTAGCGGGTACCTACGAGCAGTACTTC.